This T cell receptor (beta chain) was obtained from a study of identical twins. TCRdb itself ran the 5' RACE reads through MiXCR, one entry per CDR3 protein. In the table there are 450,000 or so distinct CDR3 sequences, 12% to 15% of which are singletons. Details on this clonotype: Its antigen is undetermined.

V was cut by 0 bases and J by 7 bases, with 9 bases left in between. Germline V gene sequence: CDR1 SGHNT, CDR2 YENEEA. The CDR3 has 13 residues. Notes on the study in general: Some out-of-frame alpha sequences were shared by twins, and these showed excess low generation probability. High-abundance cord blood beta clonotypes had fewer insertions; memory repertoires showed none.

The data also belong to a second study, concerning yellow fever vaccine responses in identical twins. This second report adds: Among the twins, the vaccine T cell response reportedly seemed partly convergent and partly personalized.

The specimen was CD4+ T cells sorted from blood. This clonotype was sampled from a woman between 18 and 29 years old in good health. The chain has TRBV11-3 and TRBJ2-5; tentatively, D is TRBD2 (6 bases). This CDR3 reads CASSLDLGGTQYF. CDR3 nucleotide sequence: TGTGCCAGCAGCTTAGATCTGGGAGGGACCCAGTACTTC.